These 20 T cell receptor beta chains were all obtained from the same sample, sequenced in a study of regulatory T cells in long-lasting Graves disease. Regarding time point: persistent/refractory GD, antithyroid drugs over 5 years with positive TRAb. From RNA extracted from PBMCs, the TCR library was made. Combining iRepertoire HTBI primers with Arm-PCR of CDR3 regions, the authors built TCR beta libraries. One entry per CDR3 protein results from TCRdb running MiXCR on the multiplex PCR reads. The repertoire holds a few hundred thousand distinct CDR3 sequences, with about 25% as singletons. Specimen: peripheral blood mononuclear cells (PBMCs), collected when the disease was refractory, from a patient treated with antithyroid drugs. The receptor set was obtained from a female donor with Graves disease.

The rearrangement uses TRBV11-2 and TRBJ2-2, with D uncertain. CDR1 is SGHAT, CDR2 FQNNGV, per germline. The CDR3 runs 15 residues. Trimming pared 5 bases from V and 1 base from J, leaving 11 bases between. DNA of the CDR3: TGTGCCAGCAGCCGCGTGGGTAGGAACACCGGGGAGCTGTTTTTT. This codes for CASSRVGRNTGELFF.

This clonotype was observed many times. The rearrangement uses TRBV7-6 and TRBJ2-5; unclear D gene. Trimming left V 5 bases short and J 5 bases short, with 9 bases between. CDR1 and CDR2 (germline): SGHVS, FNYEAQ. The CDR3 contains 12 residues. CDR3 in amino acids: CASSKSPETQYF. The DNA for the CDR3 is TGTGCCAGCAGCAAAAGTCCGGAGACCCAGTACTTC. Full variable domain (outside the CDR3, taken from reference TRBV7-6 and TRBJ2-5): GAGVSQSPRYKVTKRGQDVALRCDPISGHVSLYWYRQALGQGPEFLTYFNYEAQQDKSGLPNDRFSAERPEGSISTLTIQRTEQRDSAMYRCASSKSPETQYFGPGTRLLVL.

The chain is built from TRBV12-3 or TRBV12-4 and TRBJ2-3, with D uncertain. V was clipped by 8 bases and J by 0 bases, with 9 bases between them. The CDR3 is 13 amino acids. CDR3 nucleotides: TGTGCCAGCCGAAGACGGAGCACAGATACGCAGTATTTT. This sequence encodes CASRRRSTDTQYF.

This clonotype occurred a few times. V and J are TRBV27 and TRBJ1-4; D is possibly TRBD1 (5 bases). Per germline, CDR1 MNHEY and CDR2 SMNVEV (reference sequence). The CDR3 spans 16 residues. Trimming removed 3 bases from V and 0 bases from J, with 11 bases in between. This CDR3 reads CASSFADRATNEKLFF. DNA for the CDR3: TGTGCCAGCAGTTTCGCAGACAGAGCAACTAATGAAAAACTGTTTTTT.

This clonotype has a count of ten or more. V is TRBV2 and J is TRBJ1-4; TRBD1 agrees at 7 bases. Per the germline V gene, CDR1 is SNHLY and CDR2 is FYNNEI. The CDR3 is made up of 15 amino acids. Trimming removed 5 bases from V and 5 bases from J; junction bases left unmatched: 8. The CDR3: CASSIPGQKNEKLFF. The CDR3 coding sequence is TGTGCCAGCAGTATACCGGGACAGAAGAATGAAAAACTGTTTTTT.

CDR3 region: CASHSSGRDTGELFF. The DNA for the CDR3 is TGTGCCAGTCACTCTAGCGGGAGAGACACCGGGGAGCTGTTTTTT. The genes are TRBV7-9 and TRBJ2-2, with 10 bases that match TRBD2. Per the germline V gene, CDR1 is SEHNR and CDR2 is FQNEAQ (reference sequence). The CDR3 is 15 residues long. V was clipped by 9 bases and J by 3 bases; unmatched bases: 7.

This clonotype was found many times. DNA for the CDR3: TGCAGTGCGTACCCCCCGGGAGCTAGAAACTATGGCTACACCTTC. The encoded protein is CSAYPPGARNYGYTF. This chain joins TRBV20-1 and TRBJ1-2; no firm D call. V was pared by 6 bases and J by 2 bases, with 19 bases between. CDR1 is DFQATT and CDR2 is SNEGSKA in the germline V gene (reference sequence). The CDR3 consists of 15 residues.

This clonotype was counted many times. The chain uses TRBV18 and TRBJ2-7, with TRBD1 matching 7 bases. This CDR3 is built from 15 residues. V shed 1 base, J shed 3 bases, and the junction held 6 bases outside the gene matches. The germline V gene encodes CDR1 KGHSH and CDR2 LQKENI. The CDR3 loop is CASSPRGTANYEQYF. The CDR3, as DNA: TGTGCCAGCTCACCACGAGGGACAGCCAACTACGAGCAGTACTTC.

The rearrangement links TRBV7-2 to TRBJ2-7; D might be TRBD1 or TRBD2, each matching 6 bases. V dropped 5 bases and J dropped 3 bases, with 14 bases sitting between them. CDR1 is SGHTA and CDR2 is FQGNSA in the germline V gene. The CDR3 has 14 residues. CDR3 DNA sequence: TGTGCCAGCAGCCTAGGGGGGAGTAACTACGAGCAGTACTTC. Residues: CASSLGGSNYEQYF.

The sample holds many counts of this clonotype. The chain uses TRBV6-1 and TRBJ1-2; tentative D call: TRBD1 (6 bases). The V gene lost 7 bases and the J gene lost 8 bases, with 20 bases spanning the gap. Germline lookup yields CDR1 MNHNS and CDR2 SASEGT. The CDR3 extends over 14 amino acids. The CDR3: CASTKGGEQGGYTF. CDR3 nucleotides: TGTGCCAGCACCAAAGGGGGGGAGCAAGGCGGCTACACCTTC.

The CDR3 spells CASSQVRGAGNQPQHF. In nucleotides, the CDR3 is TGCGCCAGCAGCCAAGTCCGGGGGGCTGGCAATCAGCCCCAGCATTTT. The chain has TRBV4-1 and TRBJ1-5, with D tentatively TRBD1 (6 bases). Germline V CDR1 and CDR2: MGHRA, YSYEKL. The CDR3 has 16 residues. V shed 1 base and J shed 2 bases, with 12 bases lying between them.

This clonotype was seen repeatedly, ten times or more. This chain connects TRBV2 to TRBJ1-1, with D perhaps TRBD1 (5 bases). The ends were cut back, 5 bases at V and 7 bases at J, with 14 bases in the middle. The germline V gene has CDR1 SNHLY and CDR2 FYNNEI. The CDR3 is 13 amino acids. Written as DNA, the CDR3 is TGTGCCAGCAGTAGGGGCGCTGGTCTTGAAGCTTTCTTT. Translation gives CASSRGAGLEAFF.

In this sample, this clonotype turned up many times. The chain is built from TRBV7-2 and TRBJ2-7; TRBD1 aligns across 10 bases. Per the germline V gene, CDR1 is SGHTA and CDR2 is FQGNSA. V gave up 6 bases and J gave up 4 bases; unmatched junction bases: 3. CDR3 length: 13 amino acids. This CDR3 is CASRSGQGYEQYF. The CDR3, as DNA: TGTGCCAGCAGGTCGGGACAGGGGTACGAGCAGTACTTC.

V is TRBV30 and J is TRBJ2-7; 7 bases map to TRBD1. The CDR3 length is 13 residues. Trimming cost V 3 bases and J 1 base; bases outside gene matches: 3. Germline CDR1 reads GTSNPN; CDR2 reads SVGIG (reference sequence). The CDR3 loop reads CAWSTGDSYEQYF. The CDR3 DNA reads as TGTGCCTGGAGCACAGGGGATTCCTACGAGCAGTACTTC.

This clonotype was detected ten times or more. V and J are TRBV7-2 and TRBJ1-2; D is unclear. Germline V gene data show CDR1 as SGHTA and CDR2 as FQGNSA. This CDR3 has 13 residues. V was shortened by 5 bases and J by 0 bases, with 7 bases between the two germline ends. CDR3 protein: CASSRDTNYGYTF. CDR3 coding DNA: TGTGCCAGCAGCAGGGATACTAACTATGGCTACACCTTC.

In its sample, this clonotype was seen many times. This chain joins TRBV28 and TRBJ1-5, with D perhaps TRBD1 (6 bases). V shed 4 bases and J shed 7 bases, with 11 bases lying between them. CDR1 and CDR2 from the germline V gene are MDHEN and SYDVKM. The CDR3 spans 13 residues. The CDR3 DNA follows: TGTGCCAGCAGTTCACAGGGTGGGCAGCCCCAGCATTTT. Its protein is CASSSQGGQPQHF.

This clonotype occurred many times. The CDR3 DNA sequence: TGTGCCAGCAGTTTATTCGGGACAGGGAAGGGGACCGGGGAGCTGTTTTTT. Its translation is CASSLFGTGKGTGELFF. The genes are TRBV6-2 or TRBV6-3 and TRBJ2-2; 9 bases map to TRBD1. The V gene end was trimmed by 4 bases and the J gene end by 5 bases; junction bases not matched to a gene: 11. This CDR3 is built from 17 residues. Germline CDR1 MNHEY, CDR2 SVGEGT.

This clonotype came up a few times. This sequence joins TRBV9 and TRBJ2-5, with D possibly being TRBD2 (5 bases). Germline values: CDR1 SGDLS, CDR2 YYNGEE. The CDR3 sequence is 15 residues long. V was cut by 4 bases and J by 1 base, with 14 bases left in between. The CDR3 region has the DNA TGTGCCAGCAGCCCTACCGGACTCCTCCAAGAGACCCAGTACTTC. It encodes CASSPTGLLQETQYF.

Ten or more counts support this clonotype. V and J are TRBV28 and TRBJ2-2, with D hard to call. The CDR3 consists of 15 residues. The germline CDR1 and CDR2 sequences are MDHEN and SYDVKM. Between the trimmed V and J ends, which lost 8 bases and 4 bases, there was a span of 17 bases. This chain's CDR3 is CASRAVRKFTGELFF. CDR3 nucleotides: TGTGCCAGCCGGGCCGTCAGGAAATTCACCGGGGAGCTGTTTTTT.

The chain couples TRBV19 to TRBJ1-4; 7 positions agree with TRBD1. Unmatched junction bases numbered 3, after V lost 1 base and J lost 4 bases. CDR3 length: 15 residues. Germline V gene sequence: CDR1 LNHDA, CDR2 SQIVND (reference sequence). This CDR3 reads CASSIGGTDNEKLFF. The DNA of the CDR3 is TGTGCCAGTAGTATAGGAGGGACAGATAATGAAAAACTGTTTTTT.